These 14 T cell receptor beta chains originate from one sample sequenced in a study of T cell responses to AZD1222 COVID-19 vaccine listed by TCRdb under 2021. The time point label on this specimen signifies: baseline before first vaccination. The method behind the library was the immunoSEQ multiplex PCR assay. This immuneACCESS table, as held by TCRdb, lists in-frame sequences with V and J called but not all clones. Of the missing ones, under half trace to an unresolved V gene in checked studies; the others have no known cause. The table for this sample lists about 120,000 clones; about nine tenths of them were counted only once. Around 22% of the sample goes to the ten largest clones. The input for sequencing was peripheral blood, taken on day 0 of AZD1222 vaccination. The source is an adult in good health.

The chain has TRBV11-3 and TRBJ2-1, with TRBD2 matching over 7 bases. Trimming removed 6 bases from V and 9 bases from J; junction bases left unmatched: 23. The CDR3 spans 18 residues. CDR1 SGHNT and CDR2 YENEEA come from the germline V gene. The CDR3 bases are TGTGCCAGCAGTTTTTCGGGCCCGCGGGGGTACGGCTCGGGTGAGCAGTTCTTC. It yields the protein CASSFSGPRGYGSGEQFF.

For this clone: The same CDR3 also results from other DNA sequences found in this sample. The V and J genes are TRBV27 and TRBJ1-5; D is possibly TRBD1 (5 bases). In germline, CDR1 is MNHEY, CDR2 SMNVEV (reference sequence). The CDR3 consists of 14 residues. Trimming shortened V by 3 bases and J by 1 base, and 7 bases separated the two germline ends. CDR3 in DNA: TGTGCCAGCAGTTTCACAGGAAGCAATCAGCCCCAGCATTTT. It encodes CASSFTGSNQPQHF.

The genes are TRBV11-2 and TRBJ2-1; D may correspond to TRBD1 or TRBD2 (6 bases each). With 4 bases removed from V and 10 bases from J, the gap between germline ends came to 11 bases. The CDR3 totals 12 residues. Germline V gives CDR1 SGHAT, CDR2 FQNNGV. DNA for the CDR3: TGTGCCAGCAGCTCCGGGGGCTGGGAGCAGTTCTTC. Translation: CASSSGGWEQFF.

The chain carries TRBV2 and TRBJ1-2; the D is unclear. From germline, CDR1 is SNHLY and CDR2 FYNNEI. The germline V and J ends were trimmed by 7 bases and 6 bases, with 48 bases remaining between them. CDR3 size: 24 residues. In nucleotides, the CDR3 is TGTGCCAGCACCACCATCCGATCAGAGCACGGAGCTCTTACACCACTTCTCCTATCGGATGGCTACACCTTC. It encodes CASTTIRSEHGALTPLLLSDGYTF.

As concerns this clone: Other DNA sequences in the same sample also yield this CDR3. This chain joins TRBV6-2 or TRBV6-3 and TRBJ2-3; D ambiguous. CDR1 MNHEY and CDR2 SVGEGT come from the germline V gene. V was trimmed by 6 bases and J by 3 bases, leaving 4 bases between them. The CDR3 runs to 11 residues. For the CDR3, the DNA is TGTGCCAGCAGCGATACAGATACGCAGTATTTT. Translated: CASSDTDTQYF.

The CDR3: CASSQTRPGRYTGELFF. CDR3 coding DNA: TGCGCCAGCAGCCAGACTAGGCCCGGACGCTACACCGGGGAGCTGTTTTTT. The chain couples TRBV4-1 to TRBJ2-2, with D possibly being TRBD2 (6 bases). Germline V gene sequence: CDR1 MGHRA, CDR2 YSYEKL. This CDR3 contains 17 residues. With 3 bases removed from V and 3 bases from J, the gap between germline ends came to 17 bases.

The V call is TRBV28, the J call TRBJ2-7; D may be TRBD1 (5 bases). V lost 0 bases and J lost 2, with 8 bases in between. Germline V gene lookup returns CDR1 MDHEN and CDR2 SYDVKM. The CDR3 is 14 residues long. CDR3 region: CASSLWGLTYEQYF. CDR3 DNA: TGTGCCAGCAGTTTATGGGGGCTTACCTACGAGCAGTACTTC.

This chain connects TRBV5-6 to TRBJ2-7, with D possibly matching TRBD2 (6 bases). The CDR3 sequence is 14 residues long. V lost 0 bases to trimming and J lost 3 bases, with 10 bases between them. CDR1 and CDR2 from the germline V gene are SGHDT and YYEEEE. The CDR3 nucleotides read TGTGCCAGCAGCTTGGGGGACTTAAGCTACGAGCAGTACTTC. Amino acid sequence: CASSLGDLSYEQYF.

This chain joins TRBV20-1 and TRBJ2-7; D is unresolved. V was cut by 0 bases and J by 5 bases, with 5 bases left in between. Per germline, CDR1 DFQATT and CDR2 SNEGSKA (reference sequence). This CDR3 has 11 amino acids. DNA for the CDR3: TGCAGTGCTAGAGACTTCCACGAGCAGTACTTC. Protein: CSARDFHEQYF.

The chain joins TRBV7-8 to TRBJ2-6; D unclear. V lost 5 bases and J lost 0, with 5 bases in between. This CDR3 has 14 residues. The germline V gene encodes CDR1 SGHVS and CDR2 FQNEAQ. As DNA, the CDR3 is TGTGCCAGCAGCAGAGACTCTGGGGCCAACGTCCTGACTTTC. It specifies CASSRDSGANVLTF.

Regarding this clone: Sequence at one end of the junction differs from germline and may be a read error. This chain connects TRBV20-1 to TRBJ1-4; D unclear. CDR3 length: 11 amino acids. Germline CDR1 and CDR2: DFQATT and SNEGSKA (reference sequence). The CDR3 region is CSARVGEKLFF. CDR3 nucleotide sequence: TGCAGTGCGAGAGTTGGAGAAAAACTGTTTTTT.

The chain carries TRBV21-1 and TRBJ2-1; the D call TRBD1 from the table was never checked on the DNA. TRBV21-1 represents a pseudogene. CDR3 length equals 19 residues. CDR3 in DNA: TGTGCCAGCAGCAAAGACAACCCGGGACAGGGGAGAAGTTACAATGAGCAGTTCTTC. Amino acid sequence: CASSKDNPGQGRSYNEQFF.

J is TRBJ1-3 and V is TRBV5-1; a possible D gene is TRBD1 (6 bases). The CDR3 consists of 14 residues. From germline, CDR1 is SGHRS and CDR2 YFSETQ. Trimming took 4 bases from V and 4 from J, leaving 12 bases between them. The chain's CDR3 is CASSPAGAGNTIYF. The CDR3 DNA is TGCGCCAGCAGCCCGGCGGGGGCGGGAAACACCATATATTTT.

The CDR3 loop is CASSLGTGGFADYGYTF. In DNA, the CDR3 is TGTGCCAGCAGCTTAGGGACAGGGGGCTTCGCGGACTATGGCTACACCTTC. This chain uses TRBV7-9 with TRBJ1-2, with 11 bases fitting TRBD1. The length of the CDR3 is 17 residues. The germline V gene encodes CDR1 SEHNR and CDR2 FQNEAQ (reference sequence). Trimming at V came to 1 base and at J to 3 bases, leaving 7 bases not matched to a gene.